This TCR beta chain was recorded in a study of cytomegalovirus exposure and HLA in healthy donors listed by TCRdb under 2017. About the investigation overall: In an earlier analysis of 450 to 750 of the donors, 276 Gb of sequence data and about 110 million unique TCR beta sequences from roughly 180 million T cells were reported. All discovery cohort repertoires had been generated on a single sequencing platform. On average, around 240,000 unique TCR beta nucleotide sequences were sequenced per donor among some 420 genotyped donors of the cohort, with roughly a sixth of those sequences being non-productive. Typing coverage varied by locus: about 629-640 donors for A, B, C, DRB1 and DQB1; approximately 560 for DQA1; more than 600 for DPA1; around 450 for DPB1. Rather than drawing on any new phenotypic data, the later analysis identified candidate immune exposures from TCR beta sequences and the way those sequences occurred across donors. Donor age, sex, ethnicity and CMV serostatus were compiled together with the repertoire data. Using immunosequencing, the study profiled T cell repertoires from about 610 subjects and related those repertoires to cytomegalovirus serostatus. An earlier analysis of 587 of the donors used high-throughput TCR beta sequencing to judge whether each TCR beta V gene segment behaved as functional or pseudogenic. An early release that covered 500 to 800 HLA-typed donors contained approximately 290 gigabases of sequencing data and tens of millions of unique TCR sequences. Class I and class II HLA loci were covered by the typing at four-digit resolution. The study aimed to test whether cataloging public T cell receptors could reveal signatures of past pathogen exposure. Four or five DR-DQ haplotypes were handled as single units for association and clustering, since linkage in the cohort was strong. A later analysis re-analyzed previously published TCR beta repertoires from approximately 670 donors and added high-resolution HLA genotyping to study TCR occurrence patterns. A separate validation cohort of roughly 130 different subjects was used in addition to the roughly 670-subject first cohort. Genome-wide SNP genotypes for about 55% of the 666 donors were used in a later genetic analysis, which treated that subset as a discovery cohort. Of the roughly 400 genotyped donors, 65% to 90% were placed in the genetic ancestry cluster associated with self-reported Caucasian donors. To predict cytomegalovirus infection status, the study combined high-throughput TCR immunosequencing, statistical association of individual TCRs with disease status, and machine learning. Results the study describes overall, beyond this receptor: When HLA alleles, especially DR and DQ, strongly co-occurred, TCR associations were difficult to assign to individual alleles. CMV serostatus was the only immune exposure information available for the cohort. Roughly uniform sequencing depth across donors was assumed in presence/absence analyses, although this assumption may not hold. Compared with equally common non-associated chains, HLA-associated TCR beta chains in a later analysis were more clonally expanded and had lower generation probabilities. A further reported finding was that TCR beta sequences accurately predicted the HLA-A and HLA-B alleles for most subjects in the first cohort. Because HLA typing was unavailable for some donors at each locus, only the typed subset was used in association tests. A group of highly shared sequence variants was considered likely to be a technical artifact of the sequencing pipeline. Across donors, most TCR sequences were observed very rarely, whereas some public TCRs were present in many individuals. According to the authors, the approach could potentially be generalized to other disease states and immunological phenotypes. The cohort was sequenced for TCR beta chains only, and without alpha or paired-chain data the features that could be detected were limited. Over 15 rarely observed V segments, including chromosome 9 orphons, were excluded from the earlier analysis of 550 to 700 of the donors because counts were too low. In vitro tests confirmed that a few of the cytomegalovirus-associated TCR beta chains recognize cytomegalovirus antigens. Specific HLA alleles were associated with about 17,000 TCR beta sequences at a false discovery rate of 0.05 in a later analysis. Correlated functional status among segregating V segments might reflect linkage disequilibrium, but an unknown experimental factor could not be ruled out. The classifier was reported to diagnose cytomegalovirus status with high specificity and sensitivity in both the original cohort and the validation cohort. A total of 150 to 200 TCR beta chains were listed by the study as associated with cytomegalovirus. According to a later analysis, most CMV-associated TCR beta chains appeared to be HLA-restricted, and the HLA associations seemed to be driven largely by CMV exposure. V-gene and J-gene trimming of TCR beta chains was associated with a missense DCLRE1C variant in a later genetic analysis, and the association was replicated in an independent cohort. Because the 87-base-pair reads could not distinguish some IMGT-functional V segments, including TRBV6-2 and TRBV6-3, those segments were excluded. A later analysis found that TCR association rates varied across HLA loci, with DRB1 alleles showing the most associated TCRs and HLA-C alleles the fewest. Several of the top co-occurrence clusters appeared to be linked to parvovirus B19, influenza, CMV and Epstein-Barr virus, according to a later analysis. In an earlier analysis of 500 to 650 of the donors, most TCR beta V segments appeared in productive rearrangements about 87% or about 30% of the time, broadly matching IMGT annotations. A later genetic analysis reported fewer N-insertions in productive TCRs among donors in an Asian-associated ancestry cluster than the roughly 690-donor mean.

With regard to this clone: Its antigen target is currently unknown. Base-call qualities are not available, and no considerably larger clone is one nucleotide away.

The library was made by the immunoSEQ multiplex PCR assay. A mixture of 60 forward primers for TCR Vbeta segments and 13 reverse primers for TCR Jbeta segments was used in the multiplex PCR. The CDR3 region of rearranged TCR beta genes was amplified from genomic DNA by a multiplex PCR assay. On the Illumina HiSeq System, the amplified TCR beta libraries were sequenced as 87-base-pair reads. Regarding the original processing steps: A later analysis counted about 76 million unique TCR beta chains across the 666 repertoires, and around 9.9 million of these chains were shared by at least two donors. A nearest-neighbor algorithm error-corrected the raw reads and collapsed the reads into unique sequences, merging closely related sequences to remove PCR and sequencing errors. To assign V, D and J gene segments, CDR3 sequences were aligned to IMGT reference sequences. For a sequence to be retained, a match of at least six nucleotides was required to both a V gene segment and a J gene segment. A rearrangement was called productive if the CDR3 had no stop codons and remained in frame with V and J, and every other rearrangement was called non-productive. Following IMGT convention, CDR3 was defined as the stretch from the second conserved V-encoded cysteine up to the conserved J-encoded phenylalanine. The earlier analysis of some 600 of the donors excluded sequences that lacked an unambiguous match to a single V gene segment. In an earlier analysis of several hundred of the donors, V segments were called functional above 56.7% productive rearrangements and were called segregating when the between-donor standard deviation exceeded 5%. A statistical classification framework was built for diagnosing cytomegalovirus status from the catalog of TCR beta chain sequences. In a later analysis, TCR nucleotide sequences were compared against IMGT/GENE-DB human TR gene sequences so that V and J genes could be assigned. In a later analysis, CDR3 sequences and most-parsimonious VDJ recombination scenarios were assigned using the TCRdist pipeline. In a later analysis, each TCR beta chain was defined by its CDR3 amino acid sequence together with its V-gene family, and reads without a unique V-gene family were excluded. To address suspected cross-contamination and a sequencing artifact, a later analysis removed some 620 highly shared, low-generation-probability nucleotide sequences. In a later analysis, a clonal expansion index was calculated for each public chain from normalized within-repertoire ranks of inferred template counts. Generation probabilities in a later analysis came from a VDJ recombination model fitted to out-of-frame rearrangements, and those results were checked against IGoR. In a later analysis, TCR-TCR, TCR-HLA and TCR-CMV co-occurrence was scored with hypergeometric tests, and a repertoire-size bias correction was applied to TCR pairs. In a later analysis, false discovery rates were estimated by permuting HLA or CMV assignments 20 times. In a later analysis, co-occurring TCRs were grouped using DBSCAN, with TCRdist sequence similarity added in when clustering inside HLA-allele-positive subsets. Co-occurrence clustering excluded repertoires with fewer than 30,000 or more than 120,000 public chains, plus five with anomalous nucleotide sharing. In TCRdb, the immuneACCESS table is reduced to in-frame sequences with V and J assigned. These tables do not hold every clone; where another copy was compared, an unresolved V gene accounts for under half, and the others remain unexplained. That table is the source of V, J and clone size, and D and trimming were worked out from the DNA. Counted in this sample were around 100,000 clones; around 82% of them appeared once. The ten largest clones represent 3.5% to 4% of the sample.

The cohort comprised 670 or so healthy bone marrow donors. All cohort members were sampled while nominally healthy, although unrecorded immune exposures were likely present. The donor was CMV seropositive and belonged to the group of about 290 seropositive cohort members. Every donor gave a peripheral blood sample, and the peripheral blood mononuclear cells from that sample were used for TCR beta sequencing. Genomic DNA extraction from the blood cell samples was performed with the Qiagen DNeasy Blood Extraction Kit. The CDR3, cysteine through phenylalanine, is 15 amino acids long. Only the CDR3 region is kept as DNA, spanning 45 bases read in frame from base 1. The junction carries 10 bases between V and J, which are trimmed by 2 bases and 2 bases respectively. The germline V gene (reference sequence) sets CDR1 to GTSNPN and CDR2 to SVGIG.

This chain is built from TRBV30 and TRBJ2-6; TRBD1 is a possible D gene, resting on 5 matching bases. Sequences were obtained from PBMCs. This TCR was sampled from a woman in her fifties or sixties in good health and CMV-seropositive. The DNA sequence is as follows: TGTGCCTGGAGTCCCCCGACAGCTGGGGCCAACGTCCTGACTTTC. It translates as CAWSPPTAGANVLTF.